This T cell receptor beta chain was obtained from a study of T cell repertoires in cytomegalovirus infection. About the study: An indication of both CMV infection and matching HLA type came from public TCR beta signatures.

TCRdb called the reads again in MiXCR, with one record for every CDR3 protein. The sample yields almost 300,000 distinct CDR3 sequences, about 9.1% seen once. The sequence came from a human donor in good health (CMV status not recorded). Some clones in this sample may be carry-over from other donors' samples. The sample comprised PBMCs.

The CDR3 sequence is CASSEFRGAGTDTQYF. CDR3 DNA sequence: TGTGCCAGCAGTGAATTCCGGGGGGCAGGGACAGATACGCAGTATTTT. V usage is TRBV25-1 and J usage is TRBJ2-3; weak D call: TRBD2 (7 bases). The germline V gene encodes CDR1 MGHDK and CDR2 SYGVNS. Trimming pared 1 base from V and 3 bases from J, leaving 14 bases between. There are 16 residues in the CDR3. Complete variable domain (other parts from reference TRBV25-1 and TRBJ2-3): EADIYQTPRYLVIGTGKKITLECSQTMGHDKMYWYQQDPGMELHLIHYSYGVNSTEKGDLSSESTVSRIRTEHFPLTLESARPSHTSQYLCASSEFRGAGTDTQYFGPGTRLTVL.